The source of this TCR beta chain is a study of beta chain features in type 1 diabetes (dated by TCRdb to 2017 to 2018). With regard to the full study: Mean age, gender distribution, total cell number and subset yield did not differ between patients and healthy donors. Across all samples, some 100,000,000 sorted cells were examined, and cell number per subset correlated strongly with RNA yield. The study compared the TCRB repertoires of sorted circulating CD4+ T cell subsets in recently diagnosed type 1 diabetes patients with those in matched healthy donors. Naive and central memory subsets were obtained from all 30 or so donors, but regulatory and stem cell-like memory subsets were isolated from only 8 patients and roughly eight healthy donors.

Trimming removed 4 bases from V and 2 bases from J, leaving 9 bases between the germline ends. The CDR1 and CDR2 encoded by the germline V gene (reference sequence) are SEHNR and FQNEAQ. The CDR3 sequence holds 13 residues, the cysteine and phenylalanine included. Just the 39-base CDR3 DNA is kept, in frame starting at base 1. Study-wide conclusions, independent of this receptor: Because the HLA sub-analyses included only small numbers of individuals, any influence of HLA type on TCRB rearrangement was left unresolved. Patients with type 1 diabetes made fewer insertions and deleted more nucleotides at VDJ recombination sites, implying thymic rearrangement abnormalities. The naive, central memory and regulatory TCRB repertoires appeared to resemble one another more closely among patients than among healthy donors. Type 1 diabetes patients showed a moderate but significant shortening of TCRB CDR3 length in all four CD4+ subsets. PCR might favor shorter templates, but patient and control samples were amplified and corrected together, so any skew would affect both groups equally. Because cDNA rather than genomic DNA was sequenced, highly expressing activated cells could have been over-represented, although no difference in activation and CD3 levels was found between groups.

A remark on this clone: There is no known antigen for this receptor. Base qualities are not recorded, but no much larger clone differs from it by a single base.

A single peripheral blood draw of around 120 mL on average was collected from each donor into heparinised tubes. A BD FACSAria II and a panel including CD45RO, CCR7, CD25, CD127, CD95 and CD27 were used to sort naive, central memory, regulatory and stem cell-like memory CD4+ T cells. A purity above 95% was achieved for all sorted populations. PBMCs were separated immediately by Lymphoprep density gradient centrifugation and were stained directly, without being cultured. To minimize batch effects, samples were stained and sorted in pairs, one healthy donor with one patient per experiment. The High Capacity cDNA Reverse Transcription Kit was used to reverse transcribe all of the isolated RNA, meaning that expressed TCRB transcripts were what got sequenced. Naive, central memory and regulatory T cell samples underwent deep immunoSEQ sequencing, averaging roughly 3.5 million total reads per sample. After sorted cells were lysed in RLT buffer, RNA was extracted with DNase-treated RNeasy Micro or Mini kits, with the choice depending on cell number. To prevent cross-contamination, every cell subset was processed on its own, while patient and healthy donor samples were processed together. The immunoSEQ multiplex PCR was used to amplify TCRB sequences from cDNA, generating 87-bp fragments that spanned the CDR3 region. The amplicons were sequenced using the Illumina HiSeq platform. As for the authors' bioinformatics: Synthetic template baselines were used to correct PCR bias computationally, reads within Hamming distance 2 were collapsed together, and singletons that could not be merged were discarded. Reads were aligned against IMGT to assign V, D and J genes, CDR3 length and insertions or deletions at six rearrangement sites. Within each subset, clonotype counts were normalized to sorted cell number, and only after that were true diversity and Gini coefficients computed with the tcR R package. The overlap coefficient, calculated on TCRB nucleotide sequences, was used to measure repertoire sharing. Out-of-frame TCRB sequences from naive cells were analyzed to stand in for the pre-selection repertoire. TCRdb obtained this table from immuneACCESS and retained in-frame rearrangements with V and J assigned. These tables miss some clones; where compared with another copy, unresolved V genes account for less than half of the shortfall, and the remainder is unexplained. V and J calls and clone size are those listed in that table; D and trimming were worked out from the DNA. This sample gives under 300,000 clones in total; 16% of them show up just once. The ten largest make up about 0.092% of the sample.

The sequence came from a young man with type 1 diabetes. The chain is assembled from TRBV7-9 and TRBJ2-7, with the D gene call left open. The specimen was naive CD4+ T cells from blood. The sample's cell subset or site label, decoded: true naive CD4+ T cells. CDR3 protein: CASSSPTTYEQYF. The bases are TGTGCCAGCAGCTCCCCCACAACCTACGAGCAGTACTTC.